This T cell receptor beta chain stems from a study of blood T cell repertoires in COVID-19. Study-wide context: Sites in the United States, Italy and Spain provided acute and convalescent COVID-19 samples.

Germline lookup yields CDR1 LNHDA and CDR2 SQIVND (reference sequence). V was clipped by 0 bases and J by 4 bases, with 4 bases between them. This CDR3 spans 14 amino acids. Recruited during active infection, patients (from Seattle) were subsequently followed longitudinally. In the original analysis: Reference gene primer amplification in the assay estimated nucleated cell counts. Produced via immunoSEQ multiplex PCR; TCRdb's table is partial and in-frame only. From that table come the V and J calls and clone size; the DNA was used to work out D and trimming. This table has some 200,000 clones, 94% appearing once.

This chain uses TRBV19 with TRBJ1-6; D is unresolved. The sequence derives from a man aged 25-45 years with COVID-19, enrolled during active disease. Sequenced sample: peripheral blood. CDR3 sequence reads: CASSIERYNSPLHF. The CDR3 nucleotides read TGTGCCAGTAGTATAGAACGGTATAATTCACCCCTCCACTTT.